This is a list of T cell receptor beta chains from one sample in a study of blood T cell repertoires in COVID-19. TCRdb's copy holds only in-frame clones and misses some; the assay was immunoSEQ multiplex PCR. The top ten clones hold around 8% of a sample with 150,000 to 200,000 clones, around 83% of them seen once. Material for sequencing was peripheral blood. The source is a woman in her 70s with COVID-19, enrolled during active disease. The CDR3 runs from the conserved cysteine through the conserved F or W. D genes are given only for firm matches.

v_call,cdr3_length,d_call,j_call,cdr3_nt,cdr3_aa
TRBV30,16,TRBD1,TRBJ1-6,TGTGCCTGGAGTGTACACCGGGGACAGCAATATTCACCCCTCCACTTT,CAWSVHRGQQYSPLHF
TRBV18,14,TRBD2,TRBJ2-1,TGTGCCAGCTCACCACAGCGGGGGATGGATGAGCAGTTCTTC,CASSPQRGMDEQFF
TRBV2,15,TRBD2,TRBJ2-2,TGTGCCTCCAAGGGACTAGCGGGAGAAACTGGGGAGCTGTTTTTT,CASKGLAGETGELFF
TRBV9,18,.,TRBJ2-5,TGTGCCAGCAGCGTAGGAGGCGGTGGCCGCGCCATTCAAGAGACCCAGTACTTC,CASSVGGGGRAIQETQYF
TRBV6-5,13,.,TRBJ2-6,TGTGCCAGCAGGTATACTGGGGCCAACGTCCTGACTTTC,CASRYTGANVLTF
TRBV6-1,15,.,TRBJ1-4,TGTGCCAGCAGCGAAACGGCACGCAGGAAGGAAAAACTGTTTTTT,CASSETARRKEKLFF
TRBV5-1,15,TRBD1,TRBJ1-1,TGCGCCAGCAGCTTGTTAACAGGGGGAGGCACTGAAGCTTTCTTT,CASSLLTGGGTEAFF
TRBV18,19,TRBD1,TRBJ1-1,TGTGCCAGCTCACCGTCGCTTCAGGGGGTGGGCGAATTTGGCACTGAAGCTTTCTTT,CASSPSLQGVGEFGTEAFF
TRBV5-1,14,.,TRBJ2-6,TGCGCCAGCAGCAGCGGATCTGGGGCCAACGTCCTGACTTTC,CASSSGSGANVLTF
TRBV19,16,TRBD1,TRBJ2-5,TGTGCCAGTAGTATAGATCGACAGGGGACCTACCAGACCCAGTACTTC,CASSIDRQGTYQTQYF